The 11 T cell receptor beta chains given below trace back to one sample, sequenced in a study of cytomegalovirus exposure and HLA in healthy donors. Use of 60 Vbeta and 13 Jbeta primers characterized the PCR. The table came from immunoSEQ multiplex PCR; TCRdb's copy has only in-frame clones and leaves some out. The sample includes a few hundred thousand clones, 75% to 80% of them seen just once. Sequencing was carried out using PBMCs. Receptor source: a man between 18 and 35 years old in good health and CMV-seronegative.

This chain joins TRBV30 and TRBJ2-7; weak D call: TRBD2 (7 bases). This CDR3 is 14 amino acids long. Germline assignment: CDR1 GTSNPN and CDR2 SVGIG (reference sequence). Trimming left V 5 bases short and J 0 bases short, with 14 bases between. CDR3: CAWGRGVLSYEQYF. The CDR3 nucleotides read TGTGCCTGGGGGAGGGGGGTCCTCTCCTACGAGCAGTACTTC. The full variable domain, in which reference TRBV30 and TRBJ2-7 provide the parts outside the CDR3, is SQTIHQWPATLVQPVGSPLSLECTVEGTSNPNLYWYRQAAGRGLQLLFYSVGIGQISSEVPQNLSASRPQDRQFILSSKKLLLSDSGFYLCAWGRGVLSYEQYFGPGTRLTVT.

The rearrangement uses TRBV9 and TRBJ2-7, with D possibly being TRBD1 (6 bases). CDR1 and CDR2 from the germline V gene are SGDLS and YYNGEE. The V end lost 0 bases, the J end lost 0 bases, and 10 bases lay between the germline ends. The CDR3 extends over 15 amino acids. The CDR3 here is CASSVGGDTSYEQYF. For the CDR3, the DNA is TGTGCCAGCAGCGTAGGAGGGGACACCTCCTACGAGCAGTACTTC.

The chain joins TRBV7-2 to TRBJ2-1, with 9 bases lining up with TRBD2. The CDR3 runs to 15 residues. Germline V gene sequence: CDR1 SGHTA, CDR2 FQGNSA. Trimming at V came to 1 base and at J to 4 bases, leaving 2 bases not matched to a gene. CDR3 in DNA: TGTGCCAGCAGCTTAGGCGGGAGGGTTTACAATGAGCAGTTCTTC. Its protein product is CASSLGGRVYNEQFF.

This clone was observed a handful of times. The CDR3 nucleotides are TGTGCCACCAGCAGAGATCAAGACAGGGGCTACACAGATACGCAGTATTTT. It encodes CATSRDQDRGYTDTQYF. The V gene is TRBV15, the J gene TRBJ2-3; TRBD1 matches at 8 bases. The CDR3 length is 17 residues. Trimming removed 0 bases from V and 2 bases from J; junction bases left unmatched: 7. Germline CDR1 reads LNHNV; CDR2 reads YYDKDF (reference sequence).

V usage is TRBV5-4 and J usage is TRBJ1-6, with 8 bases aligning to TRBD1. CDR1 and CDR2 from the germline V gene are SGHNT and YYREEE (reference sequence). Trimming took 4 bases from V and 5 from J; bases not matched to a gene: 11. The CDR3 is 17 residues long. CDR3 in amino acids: CASSAFPGQENNSPLHF. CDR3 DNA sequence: TGTGCCAGCAGCGCGTTTCCGGGACAGGAGAATAATTCACCCCTCCACTTT.

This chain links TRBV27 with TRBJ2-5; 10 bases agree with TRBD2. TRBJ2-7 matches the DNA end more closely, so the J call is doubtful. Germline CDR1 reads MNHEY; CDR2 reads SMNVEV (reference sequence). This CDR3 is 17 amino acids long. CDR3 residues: CASYTPSTSGKSYEQYF. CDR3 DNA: TGTGCCAGCTATACTCCTAGTACTAGCGGGAAGTCCTACGAGCAGTACTTC.

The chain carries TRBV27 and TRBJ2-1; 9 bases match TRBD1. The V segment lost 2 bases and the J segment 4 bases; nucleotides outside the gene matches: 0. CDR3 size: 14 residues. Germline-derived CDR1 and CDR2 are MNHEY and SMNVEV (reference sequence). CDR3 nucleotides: TGTGCCAGCAGTTTAGACAGGGGGTACAATGAGCAGTTCTTC. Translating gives CASSLDRGYNEQFF.

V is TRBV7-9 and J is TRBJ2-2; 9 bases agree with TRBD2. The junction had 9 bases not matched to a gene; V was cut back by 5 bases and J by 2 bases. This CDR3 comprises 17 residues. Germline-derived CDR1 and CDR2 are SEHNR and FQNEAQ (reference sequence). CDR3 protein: CASSPLILAGNTGELFF. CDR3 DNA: TGTGCCAGCAGCCCCCTCATACTAGCGGGCAACACCGGGGAGCTGTTTTTT.

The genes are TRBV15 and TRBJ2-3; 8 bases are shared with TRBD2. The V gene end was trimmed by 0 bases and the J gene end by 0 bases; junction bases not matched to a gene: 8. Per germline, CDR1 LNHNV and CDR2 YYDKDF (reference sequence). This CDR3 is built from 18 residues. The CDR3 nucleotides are TGTGCCACCAGCAGAGAGCTCGGACTAGCCGGAAGCACAGATACGCAGTATTTT. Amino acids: CATSRELGLAGSTDTQYF.

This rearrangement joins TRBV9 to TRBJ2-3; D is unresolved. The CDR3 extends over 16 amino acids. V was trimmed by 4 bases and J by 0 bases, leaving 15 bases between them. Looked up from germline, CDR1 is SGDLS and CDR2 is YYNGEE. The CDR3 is CASSPSPLYSTDTQYF. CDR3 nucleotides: TGTGCCAGCAGCCCTAGTCCACTTTACAGCACAGATACGCAGTATTTT.

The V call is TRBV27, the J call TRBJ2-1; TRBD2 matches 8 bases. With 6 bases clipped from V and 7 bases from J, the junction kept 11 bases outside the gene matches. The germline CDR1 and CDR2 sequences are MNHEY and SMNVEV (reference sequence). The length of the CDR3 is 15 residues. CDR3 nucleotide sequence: TGTGCCAGCAGGGAATACGGGGGGGGACTAAATGAGCAGTTCTTC. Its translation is CASREYGGGLNEQFF.